Listed here are 27 T cell receptor beta chains from one sample, sequenced in a study of T cell repertoires in cytomegalovirus infection. In TCRdb, the reads were re-called with MiXCR into one record per CDR3 protein. The sample lists 150,000 to 200,000 distinct CDR3 sequences, roughly a fifth seen once, with roughly 2.9% in the top ten. The sample comprised PBMCs. The source is a human donor in good health (CMV status not recorded). Some clones in this sample may be carry-over from other donors' samples.

This clonotype has more than one count but fewer than ten. The CDR3 is CASTVSGPNTEAFF. The DNA for the CDR3 is TGTGCCAGCACGGTCTCGGGGCCGAACACTGAAGCTTTCTTT. This chain links TRBV28 with TRBJ1-1; perhaps TRBD1 as D (5 bases). The CDR3 is made up of 14 amino acids. V lost 7 bases and J lost 1, with 13 bases in between. Germline V CDR1 and CDR2: MDHEN, SYDVKM. The full variable domain, with the rest looked up from reference TRBV28 and TRBJ1-1, is DVKVTQSSRYLVKRTGEKVFLECVQDMDHENMFWYRQDPGLGLRLIYFSYDVKMKEKGDIPEGYSVSREKKERFSLILESASTNQTSMYLCASTVSGPNTEAFFGQGTRLTVV.

This clonotype was found once. The chain links TRBV2 to TRBJ1-2, with a weak D call TRBD1 (6 bases). The CDR3 covers 16 residues. Deletions cut 1 base from V and 8 bases from J, with 20 bases between. Germline CDR1 is SNHLY and CDR2 is FYNNEI. The CDR3 sequence: CASSEEYRAPTGGYTF. The CDR3 DNA sequence: TGTGCCAGCAGTGAAGAATACAGGGCCCCCACGGGAGGCTACACCTTC.

The chain links TRBV5-1 to TRBJ2-7; 7 bases match TRBD1. Per the germline V gene, CDR1 is SGHRS and CDR2 is YFSETQ. The CDR3 sequence is 14 residues long. Losses at the gene ends were 1 base for V and 5 bases for J; bases not matched to a gene: 6. As DNA, the CDR3 is TGCGCCAGCAGCTTGAGTACAGGGGAGAACGAGCAGTACTTC. Protein: CASSLSTGENEQYF.

This clonotype was detected a few times. The CDR3 DNA reads as TGCAGCGCTAATGACAGACAGAACACTGAAGCTTTCTTT. Protein sequence: CSANDRQNTEAFF. The gene calls are TRBV29-1 and TRBJ1-1, with D possibly matching TRBD1 (5 bases). The V and J ends lost 7 bases and 1 base respectively, with 13 bases between them. Germline CDR1 is SQVTM and CDR2 is ANQGSEA. The CDR3 length is 13 residues.

About this clonotype: Since a much larger clone is just one base distant, this may be a read error. V and J are TRBV7-3 and TRBJ1-3; 7 bases fit TRBD1. This CDR3 contains 18 residues. Per the germline V gene, CDR1 is SGHTA and CDR2 is FQGTGA. CDR3 nucleotide sequence: TGTGTCAGCAGCTTAGCTGGGACAGACCCTTTCTCTGGAAACACCATATATTTT. It is translated as CVSSLAGTDPFSGNTIYF.

This clonotype was observed many times. The CDR3 DNA reads TGTGCCAGCAGCTTAGCTCGGTGGGGACCAGGCTACGAGCAGTACTTC. Translated: CASSLARWGPGYEQYF. V usage is TRBV7-2 and J usage is TRBJ2-7; D possibly uses TRBD1 or TRBD2 (5 bases each). This CDR3 has 16 residues. V was clipped by 0 bases and J by 3 bases, with 15 bases between them. The V gene's germline CDR1 is SGHTA and CDR2 FQGNSA. The full variable domain, in which reference TRBV7-2 and TRBJ2-7 provide the parts outside the CDR3, is GAGVSQSPSNKVTEKGKDVELRCDPISGHTALYWYRQSLGQGLEFLIYFQGNSAPDKSGLPSDRFSAERTGGSVSTLTIQRTQQEDSAVYLCASSLARWGPGYEQYFGPGTRLTVT.

CDR3 amino acids: CASSSSDVLNNEQFF. The CDR3 nucleotides are TGTGCCAGCAGTTCAAGTGACGTACTAAACAATGAGCAGTTCTTC. This chain links TRBV7-9 with TRBJ2-1; D call uncertain. Germline values: CDR1 SEHNR, CDR2 FQNEAQ (reference sequence). Between the trimmed V and J ends, which lost 6 bases and 5 bases, there was a span of 17 bases. CDR3 length: 15 amino acids.

This clonotype showed up just a few times. The chain joins TRBV2 to TRBJ2-4, with 9 bases lining up with TRBD2. Germline CDR1 reads SNHLY; CDR2 reads FYNNEI. J was trimmed by 7 bases and V by 1 base; bases with no gene match: 2. The CDR3 is made up of 14 amino acids. The CDR3 sequence is CASSEGRGGNIQYF. For the CDR3, the DNA is TGTGCCAGCAGTGAAGGGCGGGGGGGTAACATTCAGTACTTC.

This chain uses TRBV3-1 with TRBJ2-1, with D unresolved. CDR1 is LGHDT and CDR2 is YNNKEL in the germline V gene (reference sequence). Trimming removed 1 base at V and 7 bases at J, with 11 bases between. The CDR3 consists of 14 residues. The CDR3 DNA is TGTGCCAGCAGCCAAGTGGACGCTCGGAATGAGCAGTTCTTC. It specifies CASSQVDARNEQFF.

Turning to this clonotype: At one of its ends the junction is not consistent with the germline gene, which may arise from a read error. V usage is TRBV7-2 and J usage is TRBJ2-5; D remains unclear. The CDR3 is 11 residues long. CDR1 is SGHTA and CDR2 is FQGNSA in the germline V gene. The CDR3 region has the DNA TGTGCCAGCGGCTTAGGGGAGACCCAGTACTTC. Its protein is CASGLGETQYF.

The rearrangement links TRBV20-1 to TRBJ2-3, with D uncertain. The CDR3 runs 15 residues. CDR1 is DFQATT, CDR2 SNEGSKA, per germline (reference sequence). V was shortened by 1 base and J by 2 bases, with 13 bases between the two germline ends. The CDR3 is CSARVGGSVTDTQYF. For the CDR3, the DNA is TGCAGTGCTAGAGTGGGCGGCTCAGTCACAGATACGCAGTATTTT.

The chain employs TRBV12-3 or TRBV12-4 and TRBJ2-3; 9 bases fit TRBD1. V gave up 6 bases and J gave up 3 bases; unmatched junction bases: 10. CDR3 length equals 16 residues. The DNA for the CDR3 is TGTGCCAGCAGGACCGGGACAGGGTTGTATACAGATACGCAGTATTTT. It is translated as CASRTGTGLYTDTQYF.

This clonotype was seen at least ten times. This rearrangement joins TRBV7-8 to TRBJ2-1; 13 bases line up with TRBD2. The CDR3 length is 15 residues. Germline trimming cut 5 bases from V and 7 bases from J; bases unmatched to any gene: 5. CDR1 and CDR2 from the germline V gene are SGHVS and FQNEAQ. CDR3 coding DNA: TGTGCCAGCAGCCAACTAGCGGGAGGGCTGAATGAGCAGTTCTTC. This translates into CASSQLAGGLNEQFF.

This clonotype has a handful of counts. The chain links TRBV7-3 to TRBJ2-1, with TRBD2 matching over 10 bases. This CDR3 comprises 17 residues. The junction had 10 bases not matched to a gene; V was cut back by 0 bases and J by 8 bases. From germline, CDR1 is SGHTA and CDR2 FQGTGA. The CDR3 protein is CASSLTVSGGARDEQFF. CDR3 DNA: TGTGCCAGCAGCTTAACGGTCAGCGGGGGGGCCAGGGATGAGCAGTTCTTC.

This sequence joins TRBV12-3 or TRBV12-4 and TRBJ2-6; D unclear. Trimming left V 2 bases short and J 2 bases short, with 4 bases between. This CDR3 contains 14 residues. In DNA form, the CDR3 reads TGTGCCAGCAGTTTATATCCTGGGGCCAACGTCCTGACTTTC. Its protein product is CASSLYPGANVLTF.

This clonotype occurred a few times. CDR3 amino acids: CASSYSSQINTGELFF. DNA of the CDR3: TGTGCCAGCAGTTACTCGAGTCAGATTAACACCGGGGAGCTGTTTTTT. The chain carries TRBV6-6 and TRBJ2-2; D unclear. This CDR3 has 16 residues. Germline CDR1 MNHNY, CDR2 SVGAGI (reference sequence). The ends were cut back, 0 bases at V and 2 bases at J, with 10 bases in the middle.

In its sample, this clonotype was seen many times. The chain is built from TRBV7-2 and TRBJ2-5; no definite D call. Trimming cost V 7 bases and J 4 bases, with 7 bases left between them. CDR3 length: 11 amino acids. Germline V gene data show CDR1 as SGHTA and CDR2 as FQGNSA. The CDR3: CASTMGETQYF. CDR3 bases: TGTGCCAGCACAATGGGAGAGACCCAGTACTTC.

This clonotype was picked up many times. This chain connects TRBV12-3 or TRBV12-4 to TRBJ1-5; 8 nucleotides match TRBD1. V dropped 6 bases and J dropped 3; count of bases not matched to a gene: 4. The CDR3 runs to 14 residues. CDR3 nucleotides: TGTGCCAGCAGAGGGACAGGATACAATCAGCCCCAGCATTTT. The encoded protein is CASRGTGYNQPQHF.

This clonotype was recorded at least ten times. V usage is TRBV7-9 and J usage is TRBJ2-1; D gene uncertain. CDR3 length: 14 amino acids. V shed 1 base and J shed 9 bases, with 13 bases lying between them. From germline, CDR1 is SEHNR and CDR2 FQNEAQ (reference sequence). CDR3 DNA: TGTGCCAGCAGCTTAGTAAACTCCCGAGTTGAGCAGTTCTTC. Translated: CASSLVNSRVEQFF.

As to this clonotype: A much more abundant neighbour one base away suggests this may be a read error. The chain carries TRBV7-2 and TRBJ2-2; D unclear. This CDR3 spans 12 amino acids. Germline CDR1 and CDR2: SGHTA and FQGNSA. CDR3: CASSLWTVELFF. The CDR3 DNA follows: TGTGCCAGCAGCTTATGGACCGTGGAGCTGTTTTTT.

This clonotype was counted many times. The chain couples TRBV6-5 to TRBJ1-2; D remains unclear. V was clipped by 5 bases and J by 4 bases, with 20 bases between them. The CDR3 consists of 16 residues. Germline-derived CDR1 and CDR2 are MNHEY and SVGAGI. The DNA of the CDR3 is TGTGCCAGCAGTCCCTCCTCCTCGAAATGGGGCTATGGCTACACCTTC. It translates to CASSPSSSKWGYGYTF.

V is TRBV7-2 and J is TRBJ2-1; D possibly uses TRBD1 or TRBD2 (6 bases each). The CDR3 covers 14 residues. Trimming removed 4 bases at V and 8 bases at J, with 15 bases between. Germline lookup yields CDR1 SGHTA and CDR2 FQGNSA. As DNA, the CDR3 is TGTGCCAGCAGCTCCCAACCCGGGGGCTATGAGCAGTTCTTC. Protein product: CASSSQPGGYEQFF.

The table lists this clonotype with a few counts. This rearrangement joins TRBV14 to TRBJ1-1; D is undetermined. There are 13 residues in the CDR3. The V end was cut by 3 bases, the J end by 4 bases, with 9 bases between. Germline V gene lookup returns CDR1 SGHDN and CDR2 FVKESK. For the CDR3, the DNA is TGTGCCAGCAGCCAGGGGATTTTCACTGAAGCTTTCTTT. Translating it yields CASSQGIFTEAFF.

J is TRBJ2-1 and V is TRBV4-2; 12 bases line up with TRBD2. The CDR3 has 18 residues. Trimming removed 3 bases from V and 5 bases from J; junction bases left unmatched: 11. The germline V gene has CDR1 LGHNA and CDR2 YNFKEQ. CDR3 bases: TGTGCCAGCAGCCACGTTCCTAGCGGGGGGGCAAGGGACAATGAGCAGTTCTTC. Protein sequence: CASSHVPSGGARDNEQFF.

V is TRBV7-4 and J is TRBJ1-1; D is uncertain. Deletions cut 6 bases from V and 0 bases from J, with 14 bases between. The CDR3 spans 15 residues. Germline CDR1 and CDR2: SGHVT and SQSDAQ. CDR3 in DNA: TGTGCCAGCAGGCAAACCGGGTCGATGAACACTGAAGCTTTCTTT. Protein sequence: CASRQTGSMNTEAFF.

The genes are TRBV12-3 or TRBV12-4 and TRBJ2-7; D possibly uses TRBD1 or TRBD2 (5 bases each). This CDR3 is 14 amino acids long. Trimming shortened V by 2 bases and J by 6 bases, and 14 bases separated the two germline ends. Here the CDR3 DNA reads TGTGCCAGCAGTTTACTCCGGGACCTCGGCGAGCAGTACTTC. It encodes CASSLLRDLGEQYF.

The chain recombines TRBV5-1 with TRBJ2-7; unclear D gene. Germline CDR1 reads SGHRS; CDR2 reads YFSETQ. The CDR3 length is 13 residues. Deletions cut 4 bases from V and 5 bases from J, with 13 bases between. The CDR3 protein is CASSARMGDEQYF. DNA of the CDR3: TGCGCCAGCAGCGCCCGGATGGGCGACGAGCAGTACTTC.